One sample yielded the 11 T cell receptor beta chains listed below, sequenced in a study of STAT5B mutations in CD4+ large granular lymphocyte leukemia. Data came from immunoSEQ multiplex PCR; TCRdb stores just in-frame clones and leaves some out. The repertoire consists of roughly 30,000 clones, with under 80% occurring once and the leading ten covering around 2.1%. Sequences were obtained from CD4+ T cells from blood buffy coats. These TCRs come from a human donor in good health.

The chain joins TRBV10-3 to TRBJ2-7; the match to TRBD2 covers 10 bases. The CDR3 extends over 13 amino acids. V dropped 4 bases and J dropped 4; count of bases not matched to a gene: 1. CDR1 and CDR2 (germline): ENHRY, SYGVKD. CDR3 nucleotides: TGTGCCATCAGTGCGACTAGCGGGTACGAGCAGTACTTC. This gives the protein CAISATSGYEQYF.

J is TRBJ1-3 and V is TRBV15; 7 bases are a match to TRBD1. Germline trimming cut 1 base from V and 0 bases from J; bases unmatched to any gene: 3. The CDR3 has 16 residues. Germline values: CDR1 LNHNV, CDR2 YYDKDF (reference sequence). CDR3 loop: CATSRGTGSSGNTIYF. The CDR3 DNA follows: TGTGCCACCAGCAGAGGGACAGGATCCTCTGGAAACACCATATATTTT.

The chain carries TRBV5-4 and TRBJ2-1; 9 nucleotides agree with TRBD2. The CDR3 sequence is 16 residues long. Germline lookup yields CDR1 SGHNT and CDR2 YYREEE (reference sequence). The J segment lost 0 bases and the V segment lost 2 bases, leaving 3 bases of the junction unmatched. The CDR3 region is CASSFQAGGSYNEQFF. The CDR3 nucleotides are TGTGCCAGCAGCTTCCAAGCGGGAGGCTCCTACAATGAGCAGTTCTTC.

The V call is TRBV27, the J call TRBJ1-2; D might be TRBD1 (6 bases). Germline-derived CDR1 and CDR2 are MNHEY and SMNVEV (reference sequence). Trimming shortened V by 7 bases and J by 3 bases, and 12 bases separated the two germline ends. This CDR3 contains 13 residues. The CDR3 loop is CASTTQGDYGYTF. CDR3 nucleotide sequence: TGTGCCAGCACTACACAGGGAGACTATGGCTACACCTTC.

The chain employs TRBV11-2 and TRBJ2-3, with TRBD1 as a possible D gene (6 bases). From germline, CDR1 is SGHAT and CDR2 FQNNGV. The CDR3 is 14 residues long. Trimming left V 6 bases short and J 9 bases short, with 19 bases between. CDR3 coding DNA: TGTGCCAGCAGGGACGTCGGGCCTGGGGGCACGCAGTATTTT. This codes for CASRDVGPGGTQYF.

The V and J genes are TRBV2 and TRBJ2-2, with 7 bases fitting TRBD1. In germline, CDR1 is SNHLY, CDR2 FYNNEI. J gave up 5 bases and V 6 bases, and 6 bases lay outside the gene matches. This CDR3 has 14 amino acids. This CDR3 is CASSWDSKTGELFF. The CDR3 DNA follows: TGTGCCAGCAGCTGGGACAGTAAAACCGGGGAGCTGTTTTTT.

The chain is built from TRBV5-6 and TRBJ2-1; 11 nucleotides agree with TRBD2. The CDR3 is 18 amino acids. Trimming cost V 2 bases and J 0 bases; bases outside gene matches: 7. Germline assignment: CDR1 SGHDT and CDR2 YYEEEE. The CDR3 sequence: CASSLISGRALSYNEQFF. The CDR3 DNA sequence: TGTGCCAGCAGCTTAATTAGCGGGAGGGCCCTCTCCTACAATGAGCAGTTCTTC.

The V and J genes are TRBV5-5 and TRBJ1-2; possibly TRBD1 for D (5 bases). Trimming removed 4 bases from V and 4 bases from J, with 17 bases in between. This CDR3 spans 15 amino acids. In germline, CDR1 is SGHKS, CDR2 YYEKEE (reference sequence). The DNA for the CDR3 is TGTGCCAGCAGCGTTGCGTACAGGCACCCCTATGGCTACACCTTC. It codes for CASSVAYRHPYGYTF.

The rearrangement joins TRBV6-6 to TRBJ1-1, with 8 bases that match TRBD1. Germline CDR1 MNHNY, CDR2 SVGAGI (reference sequence). Trimming removed 0 bases from V and 2 bases from J; junction bases left unmatched: 2. The CDR3 sequence is 15 residues long. For the CDR3, the DNA is TGTGCCAGCAGTTACTCGGGACAGGCCAACACTGAAGCTTTCTTT. Protein product: CASSYSGQANTEAFF.

The chain has TRBV30 and TRBJ1-6; a weak D match, TRBD1 (5 bases). The CDR3 is 16 amino acids. Trimming cost V 0 bases and J 0 bases, with 9 bases left between them. Germline V CDR1 and CDR2: GTSNPN, SVGIG (reference sequence). The CDR3 bases are TGTGCCTGGAGTGTACGTGGGGGCTCCTATAATTCACCCCTCCACTTT. Translation: CAWSVRGGSYNSPLHF.

The chain employs TRBV5-6 and TRBJ1-3; unclear D gene. Trimming took 5 bases from V and 0 from J, leaving 9 bases between them. Per the germline V gene, CDR1 is SGHDT and CDR2 is YYEEEE. The CDR3 spans 14 residues. The CDR3 loop reads CASSRPSSGNTIYF. The CDR3 DNA reads TGTGCCAGCAGTCGTCCTAGCTCTGGAAACACCATATATTTT.